The 28 T cell receptor beta chains below come from one sample, sequenced in a study of CD8 T cells in Susac syndrome. RNA, at about 0.45 to 1 ug, was reverse transcribed with random hexamers. A single record per CDR3 protein comes from TCRdb applying MiXCR to the immunoSEQ multiplex PCR reads. The sample includes more than 65,000 distinct CDR3 sequences, about 95% of them seen just once. The sequenced sample consisted of CD8+ T cells from PBMCs. The receptors were gathered from a human donor in good health.

The rearrangement links TRBV28 to TRBJ1-4; no firm D call. CDR3 size: 14 residues. Germline V gene lookup returns CDR1 MDHEN and CDR2 SYDVKM. The ends were cut back, 3 bases at V and 2 bases at J, with 7 bases in the middle. The CDR3 DNA reads as TGTGCCAGCAGTTTTGTGGGTACTAATGAAAAACTGTTTTTT. Amino acid sequence: CASSFVGTNEKLFF.

The chain recombines TRBV6-2 or TRBV6-3 with TRBJ1-1; the match to TRBD1 covers 9 bases. The J segment lost 3 bases and the V segment lost 2 bases, leaving 7 bases of the junction unmatched. This CDR3 has 16 amino acids. Germline assignment: CDR1 MNHEY and CDR2 SVGEGT. CDR3: CASSYLLQGADTEAFF. In nucleotides, the CDR3 is TGTGCCAGCAGTTACCTTCTACAGGGGGCCGACACTGAAGCTTTCTTT.

The chain combines TRBV29-1 with TRBJ2-1, with 10 nucleotides matching TRBD2. The CDR3 covers 16 residues. With V trimmed by 0 bases and J by 2 bases, 4 bases remained unmatched. From germline, CDR1 is SQVTM and CDR2 ANQGSEA. The CDR3 loop is CSVEDPGTSAYNEQFF. CDR3 nucleotides: TGCAGCGTTGAAGACCCCGGGACTAGCGCCTACAATGAGCAGTTCTTC.

V is TRBV3-1 and J is TRBJ1-4; no firm D call. The CDR3 totals 15 residues. Per the germline V gene, CDR1 is LGHDT and CDR2 is YNNKEL (reference sequence). The germline V and J ends were trimmed by 1 base and 3 bases, with 9 bases remaining between them. The CDR3 loop reads CASSQATEPNEKLFF. The CDR3 DNA follows: TGTGCCAGCAGCCAAGCCACGGAGCCTAATGAAAAACTGTTTTTT.

The chain uses TRBV19 and TRBJ1-1; D gene unclear. The ends were cut back, 2 bases at V and 1 base at J, with 5 bases in the middle. This CDR3 contains 13 residues. The germline gives CDR1 LNHDA, CDR2 SQIVND (reference sequence). CDR3: CASSIRGNTEAFF. CDR3 in DNA: TGTGCCAGTAGTATACGGGGGAACACTGAAGCTTTCTTT.

The chain uses TRBV7-8 and TRBJ2-1; 12 bases map to TRBD1. The CDR3 spans 15 residues. The trim removed 7 bases at V and 10 bases at J, leaving 11 bases unmatched. Germline CDR1 SGHVS, CDR2 FQNEAQ. CDR3: CASIPWGQGAEEQFF. Here the CDR3 DNA reads TGTGCCAGCATCCCTTGGGGACAGGGGGCAGAGGAGCAGTTCTTC.

V is TRBV6-5 and J is TRBJ1-5, with 8 nucleotides matching TRBD1. Germline V gene data show CDR1 as MNHEY and CDR2 as SVGAGI. CDR3 length equals 14 residues. V lost 5 bases and J lost 2; bases outside the gene matches: 2. The CDR3 loop reads CASSETGGNQPQHF. Here the CDR3 DNA reads TGTGCCAGCAGTGAGACAGGGGGCAATCAGCCCCAGCATTTT.

CDR3 in amino acids: CASSPGPPSFSYEQYV. The CDR3 DNA reads TGTGCCAGCAGTCCGGGACCCCCGTCATTCTCCTACGAGCAGTACGTC. V gene TRBV28 combines with J gene TRBJ2-7; D is perhaps TRBD1 or TRBD2 (5 bases each). This CDR3 is built from 16 residues. Trimming left V 5 bases short and J 0 bases short, with 17 bases between. Germline CDR1 and CDR2: MDHEN and SYDVKM.

This clonotype appeared once. The rearrangement links TRBV3-1 to TRBJ2-1; 8 bases align to TRBD1. V gave up 3 bases and J gave up 4 bases; unmatched junction bases: 5. Germline values: CDR1 LGHDT, CDR2 YNNKEL (reference sequence). The CDR3 extends over 15 amino acids. This CDR3 reads CASSHPGQVYNEQFF. CDR3 sequence (DNA): TGTGCCAGCAGCCACCCGGGACAGGTTTACAATGAGCAGTTCTTC.

The V gene is TRBV7-9, the J gene TRBJ2-7; TRBD1 might be the D (6 bases). V lost 4 bases to trimming and J lost 2 bases, with 15 bases between them. The CDR3 extends over 15 amino acids. Germline CDR1 and CDR2: SEHNR and FQNEAQ (reference sequence). The CDR3 sequence: CASSSGPWDTYEQYF. The CDR3 coding sequence is TGTGCCAGCAGCTCGGGACCCTGGGACACCTACGAGCAGTACTTC.

This rearrangement joins TRBV7-3 to TRBJ2-1; D might be TRBD1 or TRBD2, each matching 6 bases. V lost 1 base and J lost 5, with 9 bases in between. CDR1 and CDR2 (germline): SGHTA, FQGTGA. CDR3 length: 14 residues. CDR3 region: CASSLIGGNNEQFF. The CDR3 DNA follows: TGTGCCAGCAGCTTAATAGGGGGGAACAATGAGCAGTTCTTC.

The chain employs TRBV7-9 and TRBJ2-3, with D perhaps matching TRBD1 (7 bases). Germline CDR1 SEHNR, CDR2 FQNEAQ (reference sequence). V shed 7 bases and J shed 4 bases, with 24 bases lying between them. The CDR3 totals 17 residues. CDR3 protein: CASTPRSGGGAPDTQYF. The CDR3 nucleotides read TGTGCCAGCACACCCCGTTCAGGAGGGGGCGCCCCAGATACGCAGTATTTT.

This clonotype was seen more than once but under ten times. The chain has TRBV5-4 and TRBJ2-5; weak D call: TRBD1 (6 bases). V was shortened by 3 bases and J by 12 bases, with 12 bases between the two germline ends. Per the germline V gene, CDR1 is SGHNT and CDR2 is YYREEE (reference sequence). CDR3 length: 11 amino acids. In DNA form, the CDR3 reads TGTGCCAGCAGCTCGGGACACCTAAAGTACTTC. Protein: CASSSGHLKYF.

The chain combines TRBV4-1 with TRBJ2-2; no definite D call. Trimming shortened V by 2 bases and J by 1 base, and 8 bases separated the two germline ends. CDR3 size: 15 residues. In germline, CDR1 is MGHRA, CDR2 YSYEKL. The CDR3 protein is CASSQRAGNTGELFF. In DNA form, the CDR3 reads TGCGCCAGCAGCCAACGGGCAGGGAACACCGGGGAGCTGTTTTTT.

The chain joins TRBV19 to TRBJ2-2; the D is unclear. Germline CDR1 and CDR2: LNHDA and SQIVND (reference sequence). Trimming stripped 6 bases from V and 9 bases from J, with 17 bases between. The CDR3 sequence is 14 residues long. The CDR3 DNA follows: TGTGCCAGTAGAGAACTGGACCGCGTTCGGGAGCTGTTTTTT. Translating gives CASRELDRVRELFF.

V is TRBV9 and J is TRBJ2-1; D is ambiguous. Between the trimmed V and J ends, which lost 0 bases and 8 bases, there was a span of 12 bases. The CDR3 spans 14 residues. Germline CDR1 reads SGDLS; CDR2 reads YYNGEE. CDR3 loop: CASSVGPESDEQFF. In nucleotides, the CDR3 is TGTGCCAGCAGCGTAGGGCCCGAGTCGGATGAGCAGTTCTTC.

V usage is TRBV20-1 and J usage is TRBJ1-1; TRBD1 aligns across 8 bases. CDR1 DFQATT and CDR2 SNEGSKA come from the germline V gene (reference sequence). The CDR3 loop spans 14 amino acids. V was pared by 6 bases and J by 10 bases, with 16 bases of the junction left unmatched. CDR3 in amino acids: CSALEGDRWGGAFF. In DNA, the CDR3 is TGCAGTGCCCTGGAGGGGGACAGGTGGGGGGGAGCTTTCTTT.

This chain's CDR3 is CASTLNLPPEQYV. The CDR3 DNA reads as TGTGCCAGCACCCTGAACCTCCCCCCCGAGCAGTACGTC. The rearrangement uses TRBV21-1 and TRBJ2-7; TRBD2, the table's D call, lacks a check against the DNA. TRBV21-1 is annotated as a pseudogene. This CDR3 region has 13 residues.

V usage is TRBV20-1 and J usage is TRBJ2-1; TRBD2 matches at 7 bases. The ends lost 0 bases at V and 3 bases at J; junction bases unmatched: 5. Germline assignment: CDR1 DFQATT and CDR2 SNEGSKA (reference sequence). CDR3 length: 15 amino acids. The CDR3 nucleotides are TGCAGTGCTAGAGATCTGGGGGGGGACTACAATGAGCAGTTCTTC. Translation: CSARDLGGDYNEQFF.

The chain recombines TRBV15 with TRBJ2-2, with TRBD2 matching 7 bases. V shed 1 base, J shed 4 bases, and the junction held 15 bases outside the gene matches. CDR3 length: 19 amino acids. CDR1 is LNHNV and CDR2 is YYDKDF in the germline V gene (reference sequence). The CDR3 spells CATSRALPGQGGSTGELFF. DNA of the CDR3: TGTGCCACCAGCAGAGCCCTCCCCGGTCAGGGCGGGAGCACCGGGGAGCTGTTTTTT.

The rearrangement uses TRBV7-9 and TRBJ2-3, with D hard to call. The V and J ends lost 5 bases and 7 bases respectively, with 16 bases between them. This CDR3 is 14 amino acids long. Germline lookup yields CDR1 SEHNR and CDR2 FQNEAQ (reference sequence). Written as DNA, the CDR3 is TGTGCCAGCAGCGAGGTCCTCCCACCGAATACGCAGTATTTT. Amino acid sequence: CASSEVLPPNTQYF.

The chain links TRBV27 to TRBJ2-2; D perhaps matches TRBD2 (5 bases). The CDR3 consists of 14 residues. CDR1 and CDR2 from the germline V gene are MNHEY and SMNVEV (reference sequence). The V end was cut by 5 bases, the J end by 4 bases, with 11 bases between. The CDR3 nucleotides read TGTGCCAGCAGTATACTAGGAGGCACCGGGGAGCTGTTTTTT. Translating gives CASSILGGTGELFF.

Here the CDR3 reads CAWDSGSGPEAFF. CDR3 sequence (DNA): TGTGCCTGGGATTCGGGGTCCGGCCCTGAAGCTTTCTTT. The chain employs TRBV30 and TRBJ1-1; D uncertain. The CDR3 is 13 amino acids. Trimming cost V 5 bases and J 6 bases, with 16 bases left between them. From germline, CDR1 is GTSNPN and CDR2 SVGIG (reference sequence). The full variable domain, in which reference TRBV30 and TRBJ1-1 provide the parts outside the CDR3, is SQTIHQWPATLVQPVGSPLSLECTVEGTSNPNLYWYRQAAGRGLQLLFYSVGIGQISSEVPQNLSASRPQDRQFILSSKKLLLSDSGFYLCAWDSGSGPEAFFGQGTRLTVV.

V and J are TRBV27 and TRBJ1-2; D is uncertain. Germline assignment: CDR1 MNHEY and CDR2 SMNVEV (reference sequence). Trimming left V 6 bases short and J 4 bases short, with 15 bases between. The CDR3 is made up of 14 amino acids. CDR3 residues: CASRPRGLGYGYTF. DNA of the CDR3: TGTGCCAGCAGGCCCCGGGGTCTTGGCTATGGCTACACCTTC.

The V and J genes are TRBV6-1 and TRBJ2-5; no reliable D call. Germline loops: CDR1 MNHNS, CDR2 SASEGT. The CDR3 has 16 residues. Trimming shortened V by 1 base and J by 0 bases, and 12 bases separated the two germline ends. The CDR3 DNA reads TGTGCCAGCAGTGAAGGGGTAGCCACTAACCAAGAGACCCAGTACTTC. Its translation is CASSEGVATNQETQYF.

The CDR3 sequence is CASSPLPPGDKSPLHF. CDR3 DNA sequence: TGTGCCAGCTCACCACTACCCCCAGGGGACAAATCACCCCTCCACTTT. The chain combines TRBV18 with TRBJ1-6; perhaps TRBD1 as D (6 bases). CDR3 length: 16 residues. Germline assignment: CDR1 KGHSH and CDR2 LQKENI. Trimming removed 1 base from V and 10 bases from J, with 17 bases in between. Looking up the rest from reference TRBV18 and TRBJ1-6 gives the full variable domain: NAGVMQNPRHLVRRRGQEARLRCSPMKGHSHVYWYRQLPEEGLKFMVYLQKENIIDESGMPKERFSAEFPKEGPSILRIQQVVRGDSAAYFCASSPLPPGDKSPLHFGNGTRLTVT.

The J gene is TRBJ2-1, the V gene TRBV5-1; D is unclear. The V and J ends lost 0 bases and 2 bases respectively, with 12 bases between them. In germline, CDR1 is SGHRS, CDR2 YFSETQ. The CDR3 is 16 residues long. DNA of the CDR3: TGCGCCAGCAGCTTGGGGCACGGAGCCCCCTACAATGAGCAGTTCTTC. Amino acid sequence: CASSLGHGAPYNEQFF.

This clonotype was detected only once. The rearrangement joins TRBV7-9 to TRBJ1-5; D gene uncertain. The V end was cut by 4 bases, the J end by 10 bases, with 14 bases between. Germline V gene sequence: CDR1 SEHNR, CDR2 FQNEAQ (reference sequence). The CDR3 runs 13 residues. The CDR3 bases are TGTGCCAGCAGCTCCCGGCCTGAGGGCCCCCAGCATTTT. The encoded protein is CASSSRPEGPQHF.